This T cell receptor beta chain derives from a study of a mutant IDH1 vaccine in newly diagnosed glioma. Indicated time point: week 47, end of study. Mutant IDH1 20-mer peptide, at 300 ug, made up each vaccine dose, with topical imiquimod. The CDR3 totals 13 residues. Trimming stripped 0 bases from V and 4 bases from J, with 7 bases between. Germline V gene lookup returns CDR1 SGHNT and CDR2 YYREEE (reference sequence). Of note for this clone: Its antigen is unidentified.

The table came from immunoSEQ multiplex PCR; TCRdb's copy has only in-frame clones and leaves some out. This repertoire shows around 84,000 clones, 80% to 90% found once; its top ten account for under 6.5%. This receptor was obtained from a man aged 35 to 55 with glioma. The chain joins TRBV5-4 to TRBJ2-5; no definite D call. This specimen consisted of PBMCs, obtained from a glioma patient whose treatment included an IDH1 peptide vaccine. For the CDR3, the DNA is TGTGCCAGCAGCTTGGGCAGCGTAGAGACCCAGTACTTC. This encodes CASSLGSVETQYF.